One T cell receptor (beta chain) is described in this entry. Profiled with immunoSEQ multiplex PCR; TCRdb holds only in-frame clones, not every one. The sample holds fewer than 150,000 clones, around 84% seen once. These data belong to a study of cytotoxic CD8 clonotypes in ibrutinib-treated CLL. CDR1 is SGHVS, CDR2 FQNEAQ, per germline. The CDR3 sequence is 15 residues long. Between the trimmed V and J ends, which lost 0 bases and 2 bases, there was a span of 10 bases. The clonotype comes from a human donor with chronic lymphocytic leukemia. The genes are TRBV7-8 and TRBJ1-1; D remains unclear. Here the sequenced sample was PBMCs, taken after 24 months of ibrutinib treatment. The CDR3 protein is CASSLAVRPNTEAFF. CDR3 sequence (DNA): TGTGCCAGCAGCTTAGCGGTCCGACCCAACACTGAAGCTTTCTTT.